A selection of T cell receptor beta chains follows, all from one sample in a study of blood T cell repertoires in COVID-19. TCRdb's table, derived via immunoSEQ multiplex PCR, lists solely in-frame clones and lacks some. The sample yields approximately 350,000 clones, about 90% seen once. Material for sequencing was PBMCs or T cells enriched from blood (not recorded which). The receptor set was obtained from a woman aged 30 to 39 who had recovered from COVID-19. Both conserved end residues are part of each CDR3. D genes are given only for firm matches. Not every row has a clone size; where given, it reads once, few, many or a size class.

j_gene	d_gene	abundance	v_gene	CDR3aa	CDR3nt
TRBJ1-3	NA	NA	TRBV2	CASTLGGSGNTIYF	TGTGCCAGCACCCTAGGGGGCTCTGGAAACACCATATATTTT
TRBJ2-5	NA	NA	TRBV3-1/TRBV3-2	CASSLSSAETQYF	TGTGCCAGCAGCCTCAGTAGCGCGGAGACCCAGTACTTC
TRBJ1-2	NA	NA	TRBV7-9	CASSLGLDLRDGYTF	TGTGCCAGCAGCTTAGGTCTCGACTTACGAGATGGCTACACCTTC
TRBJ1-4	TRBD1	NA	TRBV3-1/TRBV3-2	CASSRGQGNEKLFF	TGTGCCAGCAGCCGCGGACAGGGGAATGAAAAACTGTTTTTT
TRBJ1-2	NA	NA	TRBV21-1	CASSKERDIPGYTF	TGTGCCAGCAGCAAAGAAAGGGACATCCCCGGCTACACCTTC
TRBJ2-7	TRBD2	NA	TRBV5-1	CASRSSGSPEQYF	TGCGCCAGCAGATCTAGCGGGAGTCCCGAGCAGTACTTC
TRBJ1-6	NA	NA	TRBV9	CASSVTGTNNSPLHF	TGTGCCAGCAGCGTGACCGGCACTAATAATTCACCCCTCCACTTT
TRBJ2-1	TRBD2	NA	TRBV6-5	CASRGTRGSNEQFF	TGTGCCAGCAGAGGGACTAGGGGAAGCAATGAGCAGTTCTTC
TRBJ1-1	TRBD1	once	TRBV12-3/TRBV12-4	CASSPGTVAAFF	TGTGCCAGCAGCCCTGGGACAGTGGCTGCTTTCTTT
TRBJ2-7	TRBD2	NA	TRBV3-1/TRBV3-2	CASSQSLAGAPYYYEQYF	TGTGCCAGCAGCCAAAGCCTAGCGGGAGCCCCCTACTACTACGAGCAGTACTTC
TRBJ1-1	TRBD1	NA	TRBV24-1	CATPDQGGTEAFF	TGTGCCACCCCTGACCAGGGGGGCACTGAAGCTTTCTTT
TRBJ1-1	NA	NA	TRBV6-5	CASNLQQNTEAFF	TGTGCCAGCAACTTACAGCAGAACACTGAAGCTTTCTTT
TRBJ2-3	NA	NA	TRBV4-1	CASSLQGGGTDTQYF	TGCGCCAGCAGCCTACAGGGGGGGGGCACAGATACGCAGTATTTT
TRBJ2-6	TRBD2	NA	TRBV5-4	CASSSGLAGVGGANVLTF	TGTGCCAGCAGCTCGGGACTAGCGGGAGTGGGAGGGGCCAACGTCCTGACTTTC
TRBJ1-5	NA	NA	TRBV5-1	CASSPTGIGFSNQPQHF	TGCGCCAGCAGCCCAACAGGAATAGGGTTTAGCAATCAGCCCCAGCATTTT
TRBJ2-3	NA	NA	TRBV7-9	CASSLSPFYSTDTQYF	TGTGCCAGCAGCCTCTCCCCTTTTTATAGCACAGATACGCAGTATTTT
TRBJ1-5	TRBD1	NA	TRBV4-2	CASSQAGQGSDQPQHF	TGTGCCAGCAGCCAAGCGGGACAGGGGAGCGATCAGCCCCAGCATTTT
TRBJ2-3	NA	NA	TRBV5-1	CASSLEGQGADTQYF	TGCGCCAGCAGCTTGGAAGGTCAGGGTGCAGATACGCAGTATTTT
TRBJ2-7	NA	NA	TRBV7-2	CASSLQLGLSEQYF	TGTGCCAGCAGCTTACAGCTGGGGCTCTCCGAGCAGTACTTC
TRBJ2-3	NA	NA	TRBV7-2	CASSLGAGKVEDTQYF	TGTGCCAGCAGCTTAGGGGCGGGAAAGGTGGAAGATACGCAGTATTTT
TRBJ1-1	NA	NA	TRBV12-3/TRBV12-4	CASSFRVNTEAFF	TGTGCCAGCAGTTTTCGAGTGAACACTGAAGCTTTCTTT
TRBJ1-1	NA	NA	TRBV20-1	CSARTYTEAFF	TGCAGTGCTAGAACATACACTGAAGCTTTCTTT
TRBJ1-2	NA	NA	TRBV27	CASSFKEARGYTF	TGTGCCAGCAGTTTCAAGGAGGCGCGGGGCTACACCTTC
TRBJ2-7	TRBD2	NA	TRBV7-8	CASSLVTSGYEQYF	TGTGCCAGCAGCTTAGTGACTAGCGGTTACGAGCAGTACTTC
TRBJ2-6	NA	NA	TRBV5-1	CASRQGSGANVLTF	TGCGCCAGCAGACAGGGCTCTGGGGCCAACGTCCTGACTTTC
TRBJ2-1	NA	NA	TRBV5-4	CASSLEADSYNEQFF	TGTGCCAGCAGCTTGGAGGCGGACTCCTACAATGAGCAGTTCTTC
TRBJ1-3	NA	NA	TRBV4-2	CASSPPGRAGNTIYF	TGTGCCAGCAGCCCCCCGGGGAGGGCTGGAAACACCATATATTTT
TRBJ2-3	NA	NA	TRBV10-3	CAISEGGDEQYF	TGTGCCATCAGTGAAGGTGGAGATGAGCAGTATTTT
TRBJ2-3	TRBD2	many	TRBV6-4	CASSARLADSTDTQYF	TGTGCCAGCAGTGCTCGACTAGCGGATAGCACAGATACGCAGTATTTT
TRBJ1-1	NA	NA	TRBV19	CASSIRGDNTEAFF	TGTGCCAGTAGTATTAGGGGCGATAACACTGAAGCTTTCTTT
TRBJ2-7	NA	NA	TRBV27	CASSLGVGGLYEQYF	TGTGCCAGCAGTTTAGGTGTGGGGGGGCTCTACGAGCAGTACTTC
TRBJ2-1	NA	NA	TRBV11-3	CASSLDCRFCEQFF	TGTGCCAGCAGCTTAGACTGCCGGTTCTGTGAGCAGTTCTTC
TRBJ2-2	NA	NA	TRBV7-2	CASSLSSSGELFF	TGTGCCAGCAGCTTATCCAGTTCCGGGGAGCTGTTTTTT
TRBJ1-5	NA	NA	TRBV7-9	CASSRLEGPQHF	TGTGCCAGCAGCCGATTAGAGGGGCCCCAGCATTTT
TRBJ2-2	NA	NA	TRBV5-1	CASSFTTITSSGELFF	TGCGCCAGCAGCTTCACCACTATTACATCGTCTGGGGAGCTGTTTTTT
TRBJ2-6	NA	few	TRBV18	CASSPRESGANVLTF	TGTGCCAGCTCACCAAGGGAGTCCGGGGCCAACGTCCTGACTTTC
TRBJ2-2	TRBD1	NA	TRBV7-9	CASSYGDRGGGELFF	TGTGCCAGCAGCTACGGTGACAGGGGAGGTGGGGAGCTGTTTTTT
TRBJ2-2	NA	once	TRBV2	CASSEFWTALNTGELFF	TGTGCCAGCAGTGAATTTTGGACAGCGCTCAACACCGGGGAGCTGTTTTTT
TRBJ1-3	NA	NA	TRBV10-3	CAISESRRGVNTIYF	TGTGCCATCAGTGAGTCGAGGAGGGGAGTGAACACCATATATTTT
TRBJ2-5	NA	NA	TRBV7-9	CASSPDSLGETQYF	TGTGCCAGCAGCCCTGACAGTTTGGGTGAGACCCAGTACTTC
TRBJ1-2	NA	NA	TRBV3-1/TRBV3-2	CASSQTDSNYGYTF	TGTGCCAGCAGCCAGACGGACTCTAATTATGGCTACACCTTC
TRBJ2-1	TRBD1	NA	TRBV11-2	CASSPWTGGMRNEQFF	TGTGCCAGCAGCCCCTGGACAGGGGGCATGAGGAATGAGCAGTTCTTC
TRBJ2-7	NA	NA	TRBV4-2	CASSQDITGRYEQYF	TGTGCCAGCAGCCAAGATATAACAGGGCGCTACGAGCAGTACTTC
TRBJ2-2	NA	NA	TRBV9	CASSVGGRAGELFF	TGTGCCAGCAGCGTGGGTGGCCGGGCCGGGGAGCTGTTTTTT
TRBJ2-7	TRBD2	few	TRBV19	CASSIVGGTYEQYF	TGTGCCAGTAGTATAGTCGGGGGGACCTACGAGCAGTACTTC
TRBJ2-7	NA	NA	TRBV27	CASSLRDSYSYEQYF	TGTGCCAGCAGTCTCCGGGACTCCTACTCCTACGAGCAGTACTTC
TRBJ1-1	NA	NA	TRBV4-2	CASSQDQGEGTEAFF	TGTGCCAGCAGCCAAGATCAGGGTGAAGGCACTGAAGCTTTCTTT
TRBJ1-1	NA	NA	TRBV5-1	CASSQSRQMNTEAFF	TGCGCCAGCAGCCAAAGTAGACAGATGAACACTGAAGCTTTCTTT
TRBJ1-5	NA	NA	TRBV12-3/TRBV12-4	CASTPRGNQPQHF	TGTGCCAGCACCCCCAGGGGCAATCAGCCCCAGCATTTT
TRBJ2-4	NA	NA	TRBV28	CASSSPGTGLNIQYF	TGTGCCAGCAGTTCACCGGGGACTGGTCTAAACATTCAGTACTTC
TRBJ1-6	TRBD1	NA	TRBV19	CASKTTGGDSPLHF	TGTGCCAGTAAGACGACAGGGGGGGATTCACCCCTCCACTTT
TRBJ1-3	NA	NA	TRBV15	CATCPSDGRVDGNTIYF	TGTGCCACCTGTCCAAGCGACGGGAGGGTCGATGGAAACACCATATATTTT
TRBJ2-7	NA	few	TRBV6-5	CASSSQGIGQYEQYF	TGTGCCAGCAGTTCACAGGGTATCGGACAATACGAGCAGTACTTC
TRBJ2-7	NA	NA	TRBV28	CASSGGPLPYEQYF	TGTGCCAGCTCCGGGGGGCCGCTGCCTTACGAGCAGTACTTC
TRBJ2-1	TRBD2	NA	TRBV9	CASSVDGIASGIYNEQFF	TGTGCCAGCAGCGTAGACGGGATTGCTAGCGGGATCTACAATGAGCAGTTCTTC